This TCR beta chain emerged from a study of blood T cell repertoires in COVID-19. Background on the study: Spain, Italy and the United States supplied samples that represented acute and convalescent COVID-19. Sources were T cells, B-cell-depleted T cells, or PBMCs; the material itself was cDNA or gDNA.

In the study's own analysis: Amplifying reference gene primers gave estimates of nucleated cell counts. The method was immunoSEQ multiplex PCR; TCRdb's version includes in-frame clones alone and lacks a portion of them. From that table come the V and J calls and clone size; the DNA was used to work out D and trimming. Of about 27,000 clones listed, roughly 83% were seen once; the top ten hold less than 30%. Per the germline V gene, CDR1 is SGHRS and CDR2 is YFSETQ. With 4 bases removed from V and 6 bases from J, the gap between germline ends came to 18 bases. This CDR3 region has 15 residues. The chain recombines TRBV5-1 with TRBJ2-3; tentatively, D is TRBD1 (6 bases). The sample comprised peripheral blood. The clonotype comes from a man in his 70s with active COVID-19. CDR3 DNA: TGCGCCAGCAGCATGAACCCGGGACAACCGGATACGCAGTATTTT. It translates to CASSMNPGQPDTQYF.